The following is a TCR beta chain sequence with its context. This entry belongs to a study of T cell changes during pregnancy in multiple sclerosis. The repertoire was sequenced with immunoSEQ multiplex PCR; TCRdb's copy has only in-frame clones and lacks some. The table records more than 65,000 clones, more than 85% of them present only once. CDR3 length: 12 amino acids. Germline CDR1 SGHAT, CDR2 FQNNGV. Trimming stripped 1 base from V and 5 bases from J, with 6 bases between. Sequenced here: peripheral blood, sampled in the first trimester of pregnancy. The chain couples TRBV11-2 to TRBJ2-7, with D unresolved. The sequence was obtained from a female donor with multiple sclerosis, enrolled in a pregnancy study. The CDR3 region is CASSLARHEQYF. CDR3 nucleotide sequence: TGTGCCAGCAGCTTAGCGAGGCACGAGCAGTACTTC.